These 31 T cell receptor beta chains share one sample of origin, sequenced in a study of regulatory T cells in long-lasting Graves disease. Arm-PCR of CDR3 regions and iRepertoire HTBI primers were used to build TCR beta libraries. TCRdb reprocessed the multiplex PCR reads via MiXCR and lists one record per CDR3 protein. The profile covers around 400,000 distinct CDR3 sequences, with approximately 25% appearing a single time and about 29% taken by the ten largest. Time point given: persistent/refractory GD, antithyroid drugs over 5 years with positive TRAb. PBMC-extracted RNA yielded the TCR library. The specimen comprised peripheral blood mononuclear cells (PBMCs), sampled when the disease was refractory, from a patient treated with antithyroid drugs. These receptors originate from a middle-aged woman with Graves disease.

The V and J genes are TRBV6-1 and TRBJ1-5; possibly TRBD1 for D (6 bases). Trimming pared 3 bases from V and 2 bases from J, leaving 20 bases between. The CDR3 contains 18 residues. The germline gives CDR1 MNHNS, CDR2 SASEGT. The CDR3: CASSDVSYREVGNQPQHF. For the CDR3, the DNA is TGTGCCAGCAGTGACGTTAGTTACAGGGAGGTGGGCAATCAGCCCCAGCATTTT.

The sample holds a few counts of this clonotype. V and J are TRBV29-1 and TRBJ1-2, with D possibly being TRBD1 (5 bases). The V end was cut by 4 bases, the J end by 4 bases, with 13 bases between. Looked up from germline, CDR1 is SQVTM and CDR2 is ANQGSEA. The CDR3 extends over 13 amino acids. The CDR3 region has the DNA TGCAGCGTTGGGGGGAGGCACGGCTATGGCTACACCTTC. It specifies CSVGGRHGYGYTF.

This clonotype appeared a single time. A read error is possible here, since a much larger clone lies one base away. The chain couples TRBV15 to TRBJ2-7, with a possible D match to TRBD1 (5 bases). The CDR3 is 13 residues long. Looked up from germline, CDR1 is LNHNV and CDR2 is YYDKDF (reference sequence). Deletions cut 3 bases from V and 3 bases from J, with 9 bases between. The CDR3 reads CATSSGQGYEQYF. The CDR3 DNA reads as TGTGCCACCAGCAGTGGGCAGGGCTACGAGCAGTACTTC.

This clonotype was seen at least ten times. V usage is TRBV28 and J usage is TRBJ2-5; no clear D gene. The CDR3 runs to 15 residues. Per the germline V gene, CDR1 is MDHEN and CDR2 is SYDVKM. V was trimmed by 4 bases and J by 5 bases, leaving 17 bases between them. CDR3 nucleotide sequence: TGTGCCAGCAGTTCCCCCTTCTCCTTGGGGGAGACCCAGTACTTC. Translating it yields CASSSPFSLGETQYF.

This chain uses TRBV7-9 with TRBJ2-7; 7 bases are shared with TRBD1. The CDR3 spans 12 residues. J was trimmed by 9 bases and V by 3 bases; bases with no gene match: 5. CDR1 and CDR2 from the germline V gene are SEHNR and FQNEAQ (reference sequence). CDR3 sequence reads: CASSFTGVGQYF. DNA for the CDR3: TGTGCCAGCAGCTTTACAGGGGTTGGGCAGTACTTC. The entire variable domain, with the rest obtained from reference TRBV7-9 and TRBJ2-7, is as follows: DTGVSQNPRHKITKRGQNVTFRCDPISEHNRLYWYRQTLGQGPEFLTYFQNEAQLEKSRLLSDRFSAERPKGSFSTLEIQRTEQGDSAMYLCASSFTGVGQYFGPGTRLTVT.

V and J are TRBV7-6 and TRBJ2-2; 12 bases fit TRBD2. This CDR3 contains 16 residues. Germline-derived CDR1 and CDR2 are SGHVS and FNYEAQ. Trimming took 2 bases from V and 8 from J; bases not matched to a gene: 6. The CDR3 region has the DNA TGTGCCAGCAGCTTACGCGGCGGGACTAGCGGGGGGGAGCTGTTTTTT. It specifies CASSLRGGTSGGELFF.

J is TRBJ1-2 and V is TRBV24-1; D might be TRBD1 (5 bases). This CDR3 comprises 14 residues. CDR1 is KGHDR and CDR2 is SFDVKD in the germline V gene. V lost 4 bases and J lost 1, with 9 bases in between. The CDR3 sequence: CATSESTVNYGYTF. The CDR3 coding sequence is TGTGCCACCAGTGAATCGACAGTTAACTATGGCTACACCTTC.

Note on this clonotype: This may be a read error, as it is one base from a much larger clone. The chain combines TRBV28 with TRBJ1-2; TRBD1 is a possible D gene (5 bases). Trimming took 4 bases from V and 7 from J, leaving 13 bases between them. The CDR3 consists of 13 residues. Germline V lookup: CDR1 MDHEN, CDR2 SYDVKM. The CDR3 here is CASSSGHYCGYTF. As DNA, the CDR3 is TGTGCCAGCAGTTCCGGACACTACTGTGGCTACACCTTC.

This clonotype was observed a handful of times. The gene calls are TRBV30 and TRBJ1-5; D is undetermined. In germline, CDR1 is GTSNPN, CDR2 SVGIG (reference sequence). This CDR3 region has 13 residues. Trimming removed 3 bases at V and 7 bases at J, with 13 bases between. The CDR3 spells CAWSSSHGQPQHF. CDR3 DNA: TGTGCCTGGAGCTCAAGTCACGGGCAGCCCCAGCATTTT. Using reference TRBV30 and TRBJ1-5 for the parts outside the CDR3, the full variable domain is SQTIHQWPATLVQPVGSPLSLECTVEGTSNPNLYWYRQAAGRGLQLLFYSVGIGQISSEVPQNLSASRPQDRQFILSSKKLLLSDSGFYLCAWSSSHGQPQHFGDGTRLSIL.

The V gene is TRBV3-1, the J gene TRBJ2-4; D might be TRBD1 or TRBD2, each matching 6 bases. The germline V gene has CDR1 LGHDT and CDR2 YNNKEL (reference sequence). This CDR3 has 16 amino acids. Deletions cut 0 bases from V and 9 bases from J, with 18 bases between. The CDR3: CASSQDFRGLGSIQYF. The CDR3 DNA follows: TGTGCCAGCAGCCAAGATTTTCGGGGGCTGGGAAGCATTCAGTACTTC.

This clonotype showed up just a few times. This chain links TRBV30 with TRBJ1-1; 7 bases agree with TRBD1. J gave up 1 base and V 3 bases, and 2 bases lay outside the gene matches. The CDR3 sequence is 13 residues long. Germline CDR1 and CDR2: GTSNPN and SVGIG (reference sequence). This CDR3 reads CAWRYRGNTEAFF. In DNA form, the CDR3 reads TGTGCCTGGAGATACAGGGGGAACACTGAAGCTTTCTTT.

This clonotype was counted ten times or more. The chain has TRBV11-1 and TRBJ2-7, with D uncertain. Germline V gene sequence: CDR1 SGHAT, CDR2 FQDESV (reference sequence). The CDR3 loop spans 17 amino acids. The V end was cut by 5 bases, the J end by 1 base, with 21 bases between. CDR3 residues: CASSPTLLQGRSYEQYF. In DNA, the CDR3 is TGTGCCAGCAGCCCGACCCTACTCCAAGGCCGGTCCTACGAGCAGTACTTC.

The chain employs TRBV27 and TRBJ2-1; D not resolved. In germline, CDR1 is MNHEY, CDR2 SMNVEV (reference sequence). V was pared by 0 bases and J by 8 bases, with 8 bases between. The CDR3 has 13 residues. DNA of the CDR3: TGTGCCAGCAGTTTATCCCCAATGGATGAGCAGTTCTTC. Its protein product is CASSLSPMDEQFF.

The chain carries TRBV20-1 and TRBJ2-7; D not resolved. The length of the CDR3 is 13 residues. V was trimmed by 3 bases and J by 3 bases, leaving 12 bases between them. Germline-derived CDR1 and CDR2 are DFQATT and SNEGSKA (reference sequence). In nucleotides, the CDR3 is TGCAGTGCTAGGCCACACGGAGACTACGAGCAGTACTTC. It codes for CSARPHGDYEQYF.

CDR3 protein: CASSYDYRGEKLFF. The CDR3 DNA sequence: TGTGCCAGCAGTTACGACTATCGGGGTGAAAAACTGTTTTTT. This chain joins TRBV6-5 and TRBJ1-4; D is undetermined. The CDR3 runs 14 residues. Between the trimmed V and J ends, which lost 2 bases and 7 bases, there was a span of 11 bases. CDR1 and CDR2 (germline): MNHEY, SVGAGI.

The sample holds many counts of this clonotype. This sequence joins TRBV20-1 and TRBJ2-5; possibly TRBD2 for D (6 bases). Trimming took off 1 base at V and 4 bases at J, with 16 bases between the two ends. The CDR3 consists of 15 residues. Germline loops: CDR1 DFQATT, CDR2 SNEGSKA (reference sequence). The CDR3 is CSARGYRLDGETQYF. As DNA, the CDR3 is TGCAGTGCTAGAGGATACAGACTAGACGGAGAGACCCAGTACTTC.

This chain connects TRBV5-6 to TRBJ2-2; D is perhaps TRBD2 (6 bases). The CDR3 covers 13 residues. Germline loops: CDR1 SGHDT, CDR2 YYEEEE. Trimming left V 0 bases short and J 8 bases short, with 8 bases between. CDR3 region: CASSLGLGGELFF. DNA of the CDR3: TGTGCCAGCAGCTTGGGACTAGGGGGGGAGCTGTTTTTT.

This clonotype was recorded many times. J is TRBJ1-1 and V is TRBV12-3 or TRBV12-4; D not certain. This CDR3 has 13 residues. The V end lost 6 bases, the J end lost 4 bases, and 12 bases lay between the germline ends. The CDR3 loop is CASSLRAATEAFF. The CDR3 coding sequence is TGTGCCAGCAGCCTACGGGCTGCCACTGAAGCTTTCTTT.

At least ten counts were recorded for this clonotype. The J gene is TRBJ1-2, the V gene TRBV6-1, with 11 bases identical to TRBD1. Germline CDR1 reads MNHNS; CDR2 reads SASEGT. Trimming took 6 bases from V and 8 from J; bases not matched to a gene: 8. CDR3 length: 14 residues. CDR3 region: CASREQDRGRGYTF. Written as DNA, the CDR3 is TGTGCCAGCAGAGAACAGGACAGGGGGCGAGGCTACACCTTC.

For the CDR3, the DNA is TGTGCCAGCAGTTTCGACGCGACAGCTAATGAAAAACTGTTTTTT. Protein sequence: CASSFDATANEKLFF. This chain links TRBV28 with TRBJ1-4, with D possibly TRBD1 on 5 matching bases. Germline V lookup: CDR1 MDHEN, CDR2 SYDVKM. With 3 bases removed from V and 3 bases from J, the gap between germline ends came to 11 bases. The CDR3 extends over 15 amino acids.

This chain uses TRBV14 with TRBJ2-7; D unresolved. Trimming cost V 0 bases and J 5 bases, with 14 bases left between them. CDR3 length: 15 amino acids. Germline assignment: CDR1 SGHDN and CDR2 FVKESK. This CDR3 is CASSQDQFPKDEQYF. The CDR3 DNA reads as TGTGCCAGCAGCCAAGACCAGTTCCCGAAGGACGAGCAGTACTTC.

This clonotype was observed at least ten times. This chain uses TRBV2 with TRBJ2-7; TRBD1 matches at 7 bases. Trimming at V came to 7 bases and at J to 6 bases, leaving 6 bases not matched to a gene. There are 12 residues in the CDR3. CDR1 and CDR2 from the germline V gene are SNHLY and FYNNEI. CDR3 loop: CASKTGNREQYF. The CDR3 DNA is TGTGCCAGCAAGACAGGGAACCGCGAGCAGTACTTC.

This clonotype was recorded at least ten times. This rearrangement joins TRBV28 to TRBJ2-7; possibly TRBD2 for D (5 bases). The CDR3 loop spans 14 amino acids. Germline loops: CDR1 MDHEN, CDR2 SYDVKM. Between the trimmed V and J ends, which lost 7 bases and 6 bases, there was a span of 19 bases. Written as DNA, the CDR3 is TGTGCCAGCACAGATAGCCTCTCCCGGGGCGAGCAGTACTTC. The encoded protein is CASTDSLSRGEQYF.

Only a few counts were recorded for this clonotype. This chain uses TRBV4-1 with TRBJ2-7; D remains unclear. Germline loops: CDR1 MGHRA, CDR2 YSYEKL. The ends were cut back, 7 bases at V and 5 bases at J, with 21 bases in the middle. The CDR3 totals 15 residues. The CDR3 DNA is TGCGCCAGCAACGCCCAGGACGGCAGACTGGACGAGCAGTACTTC. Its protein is CASNAQDGRLDEQYF.

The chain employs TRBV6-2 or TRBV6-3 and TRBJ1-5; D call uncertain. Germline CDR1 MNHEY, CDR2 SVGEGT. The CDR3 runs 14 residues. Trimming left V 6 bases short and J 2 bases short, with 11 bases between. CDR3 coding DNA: TGTGCCAGCAGGCGACTCAGTGGCAATCAGCCCCAGCATTTT. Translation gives CASRRLSGNQPQHF.

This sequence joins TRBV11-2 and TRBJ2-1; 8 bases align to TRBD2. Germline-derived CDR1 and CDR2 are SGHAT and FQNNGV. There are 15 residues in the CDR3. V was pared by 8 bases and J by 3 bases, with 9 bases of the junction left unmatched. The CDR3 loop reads CASREGSGIYNEQFF. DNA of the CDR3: TGTGCCAGCCGGGAGGGCTCGGGAATCTACAATGAGCAGTTCTTC.

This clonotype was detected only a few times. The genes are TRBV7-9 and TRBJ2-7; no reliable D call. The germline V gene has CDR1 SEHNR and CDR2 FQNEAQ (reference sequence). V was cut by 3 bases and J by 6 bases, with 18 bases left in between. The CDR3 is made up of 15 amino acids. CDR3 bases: TGTGCCAGCAGCTTTTCGGACCTAACCTTCTCCGAGCAGTACTTC. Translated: CASSFSDLTFSEQYF. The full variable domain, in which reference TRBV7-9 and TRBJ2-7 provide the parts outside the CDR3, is DTGVSQNPRHKITKRGQNVTFRCDPISEHNRLYWYRQTLGQGPEFLTYFQNEAQLEKSRLLSDRFSAERPKGSFSTLEIQRTEQGDSAMYLCASSFSDLTFSEQYFGPGTRLTVT.

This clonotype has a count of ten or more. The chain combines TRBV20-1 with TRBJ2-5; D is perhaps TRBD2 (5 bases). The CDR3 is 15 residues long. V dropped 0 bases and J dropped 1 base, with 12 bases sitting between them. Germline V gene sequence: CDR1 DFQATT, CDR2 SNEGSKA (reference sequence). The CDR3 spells CSARDSGSPQETQYF. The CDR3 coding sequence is TGCAGTGCTAGAGATTCGGGGTCCCCCCAAGAGACCCAGTACTTC.

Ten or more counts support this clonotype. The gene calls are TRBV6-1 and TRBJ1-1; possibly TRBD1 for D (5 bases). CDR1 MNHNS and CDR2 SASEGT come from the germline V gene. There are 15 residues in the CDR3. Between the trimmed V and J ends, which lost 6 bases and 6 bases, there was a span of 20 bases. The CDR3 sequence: CASRNAGPSRAEAFF. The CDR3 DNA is TGTGCCAGCAGGAACGCGGGACCCTCGAGGGCTGAAGCTTTCTTT.

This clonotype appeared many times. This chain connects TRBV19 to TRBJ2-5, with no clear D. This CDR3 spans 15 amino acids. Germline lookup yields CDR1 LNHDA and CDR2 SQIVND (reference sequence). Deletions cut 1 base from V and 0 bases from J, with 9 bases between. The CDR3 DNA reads TGTGCCAGTAGTATAGTTGGATTGAACCAAGAGACCCAGTACTTC. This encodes CASSIVGLNQETQYF.

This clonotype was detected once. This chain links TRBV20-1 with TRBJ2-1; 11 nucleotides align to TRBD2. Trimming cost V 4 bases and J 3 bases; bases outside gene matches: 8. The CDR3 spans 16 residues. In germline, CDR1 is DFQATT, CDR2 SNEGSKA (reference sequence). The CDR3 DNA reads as TGCAGTGCTATACCTCAAACTAGCGGGAGCTACAATGAGCAGTTCTTC. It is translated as CSAIPQTSGSYNEQFF.